This TCR beta chain was obtained from a study of T cells after yellow fever vaccination. Between the trimmed V and J ends, which lost 3 bases and 0 bases, there was a span of 12 bases. This CDR3 has 15 amino acids. In germline, CDR1 is DFQATT, CDR2 SNEGSKA (reference sequence). MiXCR was run by TCRdb on the 5' RACE reads, yielding one entry per CDR3 protein. The sample consists of a few hundred thousand distinct CDR3 sequences, 7.5% to 9.5% of them appearing once. There are a few counts of this clonotype. The source is a young man who received the YFV17D yellow fever vaccine. The source was CD4+ T cells sorted from PBMCs, collected 5 days after the yellow fever booster vaccination. The genes are TRBV20-1 and TRBJ2-1, with a weak D call TRBD2 (5 bases). This chain's CDR3 is CSARAVGSSYNEQFF. The CDR3 DNA reads TGCAGTGCTAGGGCGGTGGGGAGCTCCTACAATGAGCAGTTCTTC.